The 21 T cell receptor beta chains below come from one sample, sequenced in a study of human versus mouse CDR3 diversity and MHC coevolution. This table comes from immunoSEQ multiplex PCR, and its TCRdb copy is limited to in-frame clones, with some not included. The sample lists about 80,000 clones; 85% to 95% were seen once. The source material was naive CD4+ T cells from blood. Subset: CD45RO-negative CD62L-positive naive CD4 T cells. All receptors derive from a person aged 30 to 70 in good health.

The rearrangement joins TRBV2 to TRBJ1-5, with 8 bases aligning to TRBD1. Germline assignment: CDR1 SNHLY and CDR2 FYNNEI. The V and J ends lost 4 bases and 6 bases, in that order; junction bases with no gene match: 5. The CDR3 contains 14 residues. CDR3 DNA: TGTGCCAGCAGTGGGACAGGGCATGTTCAGCCCCAGCATTTT. Encoded protein: CASSGTGHVQPQHF.

This chain joins TRBV28 and TRBJ1-1; 7 positions match TRBD1. Germline lookup yields CDR1 MDHEN and CDR2 SYDVKM. The CDR3 loop spans 17 amino acids. Unmatched junction bases numbered 15, after V lost 3 bases and J lost 5 bases. The CDR3 sequence is CASSLGTARPKGTEAFF. The CDR3 DNA sequence: TGTGCCAGCAGTTTGGGGACAGCTCGCCCGAAGGGGACTGAAGCTTTCTTT.

This chain links TRBV2 with TRBJ2-5; no firm D call. Germline-derived CDR1 and CDR2 are SNHLY and FYNNEI. V gave up 5 bases and J gave up 1 base, with 11 bases separating them. The CDR3 totals 14 residues. CDR3 nucleotide sequence: TGTGCCAGCAGTTCCCTAGTATTCCAAGAGACCCAGTACTTC. Residues: CASSSLVFQETQYF.

V and J are TRBV18 and TRBJ2-5, with D perhaps TRBD2 (6 bases). From germline, CDR1 is KGHSH and CDR2 LQKENI. This CDR3 spans 14 amino acids. Deletions cut 0 bases from V and 4 bases from J, with 9 bases between. The CDR3 region has the DNA TGTGCCAGCTCACCACCTCCGGAGGGAGAGACCCAGTACTTC. It translates to CASSPPPEGETQYF. Looking up the rest from reference TRBV18 and TRBJ2-5 gives the full variable domain: NAGVMQNPRHLVRRRGQEARLRCSPMKGHSHVYWYRQLPEEGLKFMVYLQKENIIDESGMPKERFSAEFPKEGPSILRIQQVVRGDSAAYFCASSPPPEGETQYFGPGTRLLVL.

V gene TRBV4-3 combines with J gene TRBJ2-2; TRBD1 agrees at 7 bases. Germline V CDR1 and CDR2: LGHNA, YSLEER. The CDR3 contains 14 residues. Losses at the gene ends were 8 bases for V and 4 bases for J; bases not matched to a gene: 7. DNA of the CDR3: TGCGCCAGCCCGACAGGGAGTTGCACCGGGGAGCTGTTTTTT. Translating it yields CASPTGSCTGELFF.

This clone was recorded only once. The rearrangement uses TRBV7-9 and TRBJ2-2; D not certain. The length of the CDR3 is 14 residues. Per germline, CDR1 SEHNR and CDR2 FQNEAQ (reference sequence). Trimming removed 5 bases from V and 4 bases from J, with 11 bases in between. For the CDR3, the DNA is TGTGCCAGCAGCCTTACTACTACCACCGGGGAGCTGTTTTTT. Translating gives CASSLTTTTGELFF.

The CDR3 bases are TGTGCCAGCAGCGTAGGGCAGGGATCCTACAATGAGCAGTTCTTC. The encoded protein is CASSVGQGSYNEQFF. The chain carries TRBV9 and TRBJ2-1, with D tentatively TRBD1 (5 bases). The CDR3 consists of 15 residues. The germline V and J ends were trimmed by 0 bases and 1 base, with 8 bases remaining between them. CDR1 and CDR2 (germline): SGDLS, YYNGEE.

The chain links TRBV9 to TRBJ1-1, with D possibly matching TRBD1 (6 bases). CDR1 and CDR2 from the germline V gene are SGDLS and YYNGEE. V was cut by 2 bases and J by 2 bases, with 13 bases left in between. The CDR3 totals 15 residues. Here the CDR3 reads CASSVLSGANTEAFF. CDR3 nucleotides: TGTGCCAGCAGCGTTCTGTCAGGGGCAAACACTGAAGCTTTCTTT. The full variable domain, in which reference TRBV9 and TRBJ1-1 provide the parts outside the CDR3, is DSGVTQTPKHLITATGQRVTLRCSPRSGDLSVYWYQQSLDQGLQFLIQYYNGEERAKGNILERFSAQQFPDLHSELNLSSLELGDSALYFCASSVLSGANTEAFFGQGTRLTVV.

This chain links TRBV7-3 with TRBJ1-1; D perhaps matches TRBD1 (5 bases). Germline values: CDR1 SGHTA, CDR2 FQGTGA. V was pared by 5 bases and J by 4 bases, with 11 bases between. This CDR3 is 13 amino acids long. Here the CDR3 reads CASSQGWGTEAFF. The CDR3 DNA reads TGTGCCAGCAGCCAGGGTTGGGGCACTGAAGCTTTCTTT.

The rearrangement links TRBV18 to TRBJ2-5, with a weak D call TRBD2 (5 bases). The J call is in doubt because the DNA end fits TRBJ2-7 better. The germline gives CDR1 KGHSH, CDR2 LQKENI. The CDR3 runs 15 residues. The CDR3 nucleotides read TGTGCCAGCTCTCCTCGCGGTATAGGAGGCCACGAGCAGTACTTC. This sequence encodes CASSPRGIGGHEQYF.

The chain uses TRBV29-1 and TRBJ1-1; tentatively, D is TRBD1 (6 bases). The germline V gene encodes CDR1 SQVTM and CDR2 ANQGSEA. V was shortened by 5 bases and J by 3 bases, with 16 bases between the two germline ends. The CDR3 is 14 residues long. CDR3 in amino acids: CSVPLQGFDTEAFF. The CDR3 region has the DNA TGCAGCGTTCCACTACAGGGTTTTGACACTGAAGCTTTCTTT.

This clone has only a few counts. The chain couples TRBV6-1 to TRBJ1-1, with D possibly matching TRBD1 (6 bases). This CDR3 has 13 amino acids. From germline, CDR1 is MNHNS and CDR2 SASEGT. V dropped 4 bases and J dropped 11 bases, with 17 bases sitting between them. CDR3 DNA: TGTGCCAGCAGTGGGACAGACACTCTAATGGCTTTCTTT. The encoded protein is CASSGTDTLMAFF.

Of note for this clone: Other nucleotide sequences from this sample produce the same CDR3. This chain connects TRBV6-1 to TRBJ1-1; 8 nucleotides align to TRBD1. The germline V gene has CDR1 MNHNS and CDR2 SASEGT. V lost 7 bases and J lost 3; bases outside the gene matches: 4. This CDR3 has 13 amino acids. The CDR3 loop is CASTQDRDTEAFF. The CDR3 nucleotides are TGTGCCAGCACCCAGGACAGGGACACTGAAGCTTTCTTT.

The chain recombines TRBV27 with TRBJ2-1; 10 nucleotides agree with TRBD2. Germline trimming cut 6 bases from V and 4 bases from J; bases unmatched to any gene: 12. The CDR3 length is 17 residues. Germline V gives CDR1 MNHEY, CDR2 SMNVEV (reference sequence). This CDR3 reads CASRTGVGTSVYNEQFF. The CDR3 DNA follows: TGTGCCAGCAGAACAGGAGTCGGGACTAGCGTATACAATGAGCAGTTCTTC.

The chain couples TRBV19 to TRBJ2-5; D possibly corresponds to TRBD1 (7 bases). The J call may be wrong; the DNA end is better matched by TRBJ2-7. Germline CDR1 LNHDA, CDR2 SQIVND (reference sequence). The CDR3 is 15 amino acids. CDR3 sequence: CASSSRPGGSYEQYF. The CDR3 nucleotides are TGTGCCAGTAGTAGCAGGCCAGGGGGGTCCTACGAGCAGTACTTC.

The chain combines TRBV7-9 with TRBJ1-2; 10 bases are a match to TRBD1. The CDR3 has 14 amino acids. In germline, CDR1 is SEHNR, CDR2 FQNEAQ (reference sequence). Losses at the gene ends were 4 bases for V and 6 bases for J; bases not matched to a gene: 5. Written as DNA, the CDR3 is TGTGCCAGCAGCTCAGGACAGGGGGATCATGGCTACACCTTC. Protein: CASSSGQGDHGYTF.

This clone was picked up one time. The gene calls are TRBV19 and TRBJ1-5, with 10 positions matching TRBD1. Germline V gives CDR1 LNHDA, CDR2 SQIVND (reference sequence). Trimming cost V 8 bases and J 5 bases; bases outside gene matches: 9. The CDR3 runs 15 residues. The CDR3 is CASWGTGAGDQPQHF. CDR3 nucleotide sequence: TGTGCCAGTTGGGGGACAGGGGCCGGGGATCAGCCCCAGCATTTT.

V is TRBV4-1 and J is TRBJ2-5; TRBD1 matches 9 bases. Per the germline V gene, CDR1 is MGHRA and CDR2 is YSYEKL. The CDR3 is 15 amino acids. V lost 9 bases to trimming and J lost 5 bases; unmatched junction nucleotides: 13. Here the CDR3 reads CASRLGTGPQETQYF. The CDR3 region has the DNA TGCGCCAGTCGTCTTGGGACAGGGCCCCAGGAGACCCAGTACTTC.

The rearrangement links TRBV27 to TRBJ1-6; weak D call: TRBD1 (5 bases). This CDR3 region has 17 residues. The V gene lost 1 base and the J gene lost 0 bases, with 10 bases spanning the gap. Germline CDR1 and CDR2: MNHEY and SMNVEV (reference sequence). The CDR3 loop is CASSLLGGSSYNSPLHF. As DNA, the CDR3 is TGTGCCAGCAGTTTATTGGGGGGGAGCTCCTATAATTCACCCCTCCACTTT.

V is TRBV20-1 and J is TRBJ1-1; D possibly corresponds to TRBD1 (6 bases). Germline lookup yields CDR1 DFQATT and CDR2 SNEGSKA (reference sequence). The CDR3 spans 11 residues. V gave up 7 bases and J gave up 5 bases, with 11 bases separating them. For the CDR3, the DNA is TGCAGTGTTCAGGGGTTGACTGAAGCTTTCTTT. Translation: CSVQGLTEAFF.

The genes are TRBV9 and TRBJ2-1; 8 bases map to TRBD2. Germline values: CDR1 SGDLS, CDR2 YYNGEE. Trimming cost V 4 bases and J 4 bases; bases outside gene matches: 13. This CDR3 has 17 residues. Here the CDR3 reads CASSTQALAGDYNEQFF. The DNA for the CDR3 is TGTGCCAGCAGCACCCAAGCCCTAGCGGGTGATTACAATGAGCAGTTCTTC.